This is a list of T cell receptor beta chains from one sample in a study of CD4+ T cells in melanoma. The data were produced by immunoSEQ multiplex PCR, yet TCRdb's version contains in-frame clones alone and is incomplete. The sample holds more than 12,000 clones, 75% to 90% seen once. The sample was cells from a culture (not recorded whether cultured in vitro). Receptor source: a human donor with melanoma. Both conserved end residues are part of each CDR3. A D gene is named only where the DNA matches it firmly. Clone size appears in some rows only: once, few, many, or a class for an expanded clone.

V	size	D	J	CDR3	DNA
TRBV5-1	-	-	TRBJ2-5	CASSLGGAPGAETQYF	TGCGCCAGCAGCTTGGGTGGGGCCCCCGGGGCGGAGACCCAGTACTTC
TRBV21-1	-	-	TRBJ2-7	CASSAPSGLATHEQYF	TGTGCCAGCAGCGCCCCGTCCGGACTAGCGACCCACGAGCAGTACTTC
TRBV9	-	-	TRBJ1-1	CASSVVGAAEAFF	TGTGCCAGCAGCGTTGTAGGGGCCGCCGAAGCTTTCTTT
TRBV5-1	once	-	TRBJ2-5	CASSLAQEETQYF	TGCGCCAGCAGCTTGGCCCAGGAAGAGACCCAGTACTTC
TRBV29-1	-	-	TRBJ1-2	CSVEFTLGPSSGYGYTF	TGCAGCGTTGAGTTCACTTTGGGCCCTTCGAGCGGCTATGGCTACACCTTC
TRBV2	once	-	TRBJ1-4	CASRNFQALNEKLFF	TGTGCCAGCAGAAATTTTCAAGCCCTAAATGAAAAACTGTTTTTT
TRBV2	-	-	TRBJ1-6	CASTGGELSPLHF	TGTGCCAGCACGGGAGGGGAGTTGTCACCCCTCCACTTT
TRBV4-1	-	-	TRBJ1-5	CASSQKPDQPQHF	TGCGCCAGCAGCCAAAAGCCCGATCAGCCCCAGCATTTT
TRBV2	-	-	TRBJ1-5	CASNKGSTGGQPQHF	TGTGCCAGCAATAAAGGGTCCACAGGCGGACAGCCCCAGCATTTT
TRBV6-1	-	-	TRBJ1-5	CASSEVSNQPQHF	TGTGCCAGCAGTGAGGTTAGCAATCAGCCCCAGCATTTT
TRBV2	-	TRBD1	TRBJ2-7	CASQRDSSYEQYF	TGTGCCAGCCAGAGGGACAGTTCCTACGAGCAGTACTTC
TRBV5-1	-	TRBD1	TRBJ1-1	CASSLALGGGLNTEAFF	TGCGCCAGCAGCTTGGCCCTAGGGGGCGGCCTGAACACTGAAGCTTTCTTT
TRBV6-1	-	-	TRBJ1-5	CASSPSRGSGQPQHF	TGTGCCAGCAGTCCAAGTCGGGGTTCGGGTCAGCCCCAGCATTTT
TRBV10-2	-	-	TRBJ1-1	CASSDPSSNTEAFF	TGCGCCAGCAGTGACCCCAGCTCGAACACTGAAGCTTTCTTT
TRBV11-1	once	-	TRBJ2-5	CASSLAQIGRETQYF	TGTGCCAGCAGCTTAGCGCAGATTGGGCGGGAGACCCAGTACTTC
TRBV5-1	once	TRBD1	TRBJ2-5	CASSLGAGGVRLETQYF	TGCGCCAGCAGCTTGGGGGCAGGGGGCGTAAGATTGGAGACCCAGTACTTC
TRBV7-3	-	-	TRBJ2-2	CASSLGVGTGELFF	TGTGCCAGCAGCCTAGGGGTTGGAACCGGGGAGCTGTTTTTT
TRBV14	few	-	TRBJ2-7	CASSSDGYEQYF	TGTGCCAGCAGCTCTGACGGCTACGAGCAGTACTTC
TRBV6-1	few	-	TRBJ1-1	CASSDDRRNTEAFF	TGTGCCAGCAGTGACGACAGGCGGAACACTGAAGCTTTCTTT
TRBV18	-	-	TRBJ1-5	CASSPRAGTPQGQPQHF	TGTGCCAGCTCACCCCGGGCCGGGACCCCTCAAGGCCAGCCCCAGCATTTT
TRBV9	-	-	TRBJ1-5	CASSVPHTQPQHF	TGTGCCAGCAGCGTACCCCACACTCAGCCCCAGCATTTT
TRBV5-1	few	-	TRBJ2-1	CASSPRAGSSYNEQFF	TGCGCCAGCAGCCCCCGGGCTGGGAGCTCCTACAATGAGCAGTTCTTC
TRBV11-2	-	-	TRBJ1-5	CASSKDDRRNQPQHF	TGTGCCAGCAGCAAAGACGACAGACGCAATCAGCCCCAGCATTTT
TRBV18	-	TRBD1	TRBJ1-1	CASSPQTGDTEAFF	TGTGCCAGCTCACCTCAAACAGGGGACACTGAAGCTTTCTTT
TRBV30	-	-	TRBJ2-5	CAWGGDLETQYF	TGTGCCTGGGGAGGGGACTTGGAGACCCAGTACTTC
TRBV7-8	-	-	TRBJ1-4	CASSVLYVGQPDEKLFF	TGTGCCAGCAGCGTCCTGTATGTAGGACAGCCCGATGAAAAACTGTTTTTT
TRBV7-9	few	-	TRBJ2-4	CASSPDSLAKNIQYF	TGTGCCAGCAGCCCGGACAGTCTAGCCAAAAACATTCAGTACTTC
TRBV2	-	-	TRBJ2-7	CASSEVDYEQYF	TGTGCCAGCAGTGAAGTAGACTACGAGCAGTACTTC
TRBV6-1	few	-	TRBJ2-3	CASSEGGGRTDTQYF	TGTGCCAGCAGTGAAGGTGGAGGTCGCACAGATACGCAGTATTTT
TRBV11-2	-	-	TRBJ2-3	CASSLSGGWDTQYF	TGTGCCAGCAGCTTAAGCGGAGGCTGGGATACGCAGTATTTT
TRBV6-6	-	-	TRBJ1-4	CASRRERGNEKLFF	TGTGCCAGCAGGCGCGAACGGGGTAATGAAAAACTGTTTTTT
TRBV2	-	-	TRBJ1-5	CASTRRGKLDQPQHF	TGTGCCAGCACCAGAAGGGGTAAATTGGATCAGCCCCAGCATTTT
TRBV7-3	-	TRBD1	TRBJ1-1	CASSPTGSVNTEAFF	TGTGCCAGCAGCCCGACAGGGTCGGTGAACACTGAAGCTTTCTTT
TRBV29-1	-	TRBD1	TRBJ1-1	CSVERPGTGGVGTEAFF	TGCAGCGTTGAACGGCCCGGGACAGGGGGCGTCGGCACTGAAGCTTTCTTT
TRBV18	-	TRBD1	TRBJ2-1	CASSPSTGGYGEQFF	TGTGCCAGCTCACCATCAACAGGGGGGTATGGTGAGCAGTTCTTC
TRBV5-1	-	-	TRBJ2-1	CASSLPKGGGNNEQFF	TGCGCCAGCAGCCTGCCGAAGGGGGGGGGAAACAATGAGCAGTTCTTC
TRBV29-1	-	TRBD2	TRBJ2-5	CSVARTSGIQETQYF	TGCAGCGTTGCCCGGACTAGCGGGATACAAGAGACCCAGTACTTC
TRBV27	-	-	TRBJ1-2	CASSVTKLFNDGYTF	TGTGCCAGCAGCGTGACGAAACTATTTAATGATGGCTACACCTTC
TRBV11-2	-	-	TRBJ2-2	CASSLERVYTGELFF	TGTGCCAGCAGCTTAGAAAGGGTTTACACCGGGGAGCTGTTTTTT
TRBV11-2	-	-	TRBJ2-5	CASSLGLGWRETQYF	TGTGCCAGCAGCTTAGGTTTGGGATGGAGAGAGACCCAGTACTTC
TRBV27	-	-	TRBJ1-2	CASSLIGPAASYGYTF	TGTGCCAGCAGTTTAATTGGTCCCGCCGCTAGCTATGGCTACACCTTC
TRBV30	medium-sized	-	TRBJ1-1	CAWRHGGGRGMNTEAFF	TGTGCCTGGAGGCACGGGGGGGGGCGAGGAATGAACACTGAAGCTTTCTTT
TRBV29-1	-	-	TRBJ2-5	CSAEGGAETQYF	TGCAGCGCCGAGGGGGGGGCCGAGACCCAGTACTTC
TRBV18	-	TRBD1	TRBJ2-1	CASSPGTGGLEQFF	TGTGCCAGCTCACCAGGGACAGGGGGTCTTGAGCAGTTCTTC
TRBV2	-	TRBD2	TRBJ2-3	CATSTSGGFSDTQYF	TGTGCCACCTCGACTAGCGGGGGATTCTCAGATACGCAGTATTTT